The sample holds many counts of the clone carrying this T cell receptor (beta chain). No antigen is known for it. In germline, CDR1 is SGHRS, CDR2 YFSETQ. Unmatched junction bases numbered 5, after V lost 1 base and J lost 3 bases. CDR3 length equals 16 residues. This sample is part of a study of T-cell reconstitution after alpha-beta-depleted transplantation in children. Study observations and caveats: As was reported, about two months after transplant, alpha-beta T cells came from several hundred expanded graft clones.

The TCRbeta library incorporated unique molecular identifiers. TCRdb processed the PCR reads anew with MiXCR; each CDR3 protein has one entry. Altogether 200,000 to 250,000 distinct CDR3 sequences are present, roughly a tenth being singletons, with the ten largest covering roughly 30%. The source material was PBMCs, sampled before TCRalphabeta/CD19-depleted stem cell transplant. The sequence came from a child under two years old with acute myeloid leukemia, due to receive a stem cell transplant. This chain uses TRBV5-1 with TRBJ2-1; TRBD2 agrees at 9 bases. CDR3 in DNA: TGCGCCAGCAGCTTGAGGCTAGCGGGATTCTACAATGAGCAGTTCTTC. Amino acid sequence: CASSLRLAGFYNEQFF. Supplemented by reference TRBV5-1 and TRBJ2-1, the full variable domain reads KAGVTQTPRYLIKTRGQQVTLSCSPISGHRSVSWYQQTPGQGLQFLFEYFSETQRNKGNFPGRFSGRQFSNSRSEMNVSTLELGDSALYLCASSLRLAGFYNEQFFGPGTRLTVL.